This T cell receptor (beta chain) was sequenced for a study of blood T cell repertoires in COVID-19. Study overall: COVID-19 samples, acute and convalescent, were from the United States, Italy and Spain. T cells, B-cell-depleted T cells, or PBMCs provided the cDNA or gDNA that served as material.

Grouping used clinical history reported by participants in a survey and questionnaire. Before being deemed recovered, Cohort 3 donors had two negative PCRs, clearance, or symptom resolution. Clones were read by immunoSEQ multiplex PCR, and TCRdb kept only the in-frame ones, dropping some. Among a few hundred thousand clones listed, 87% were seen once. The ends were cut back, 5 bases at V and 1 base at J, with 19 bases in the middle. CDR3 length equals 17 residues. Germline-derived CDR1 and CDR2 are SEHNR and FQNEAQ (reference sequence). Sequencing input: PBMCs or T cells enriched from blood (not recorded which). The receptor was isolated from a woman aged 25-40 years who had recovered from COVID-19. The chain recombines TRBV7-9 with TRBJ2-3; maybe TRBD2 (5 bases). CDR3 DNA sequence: TGTGCCAGCAGCCCTCGGGAAGGCGGCTCCGGCACAGATACGCAGTATTTT. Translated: CASSPREGGSGTDTQYF.